Sequencing of this TCR beta chain was carried out in a study of Ad26.COV2.S vaccination and SARS-CoV-2 variants. Study in general: Doses of Ad26.COV2.S were injected into muscle once or twice, 56 days apart.

CDR3 length: 12 residues. V dropped 5 bases and J dropped 4 bases, with 9 bases sitting between them. The V gene's germline CDR1 is KGHSH and CDR2 LQKENI. Broader study findings: Following vaccination, spike-specific CD8+ and CD4+ T cell responses reportedly exhibited substantial breadth.

Assay used: immunoSEQ multiplex PCR; TCRdb lists only in-frame clones, some missing. Altogether hundreds of thousands of clones are present, about 90% being singletons, with the ten largest covering about 3.1%. As regards this clone: Its target is not known.

This sample's treatment: roughly 18 received Ad26.COV2.S at low or high dose, single or two shots; about five received placebo; per-sample allocation not given. The samples date from day 63 after the first vaccine or placebo injection. The sample consisted of peripheral blood, taken in a trial of Ad26.COV2.S vaccine versus placebo. This TCR came from a person between 18 and 65 years old who received the Ad26.COV2.S COVID-19 vaccine or a placebo. The chain carries TRBV18 and TRBJ2-7; D gene unclear. Written as DNA, the CDR3 is TGTGCCAGCTCATCGGATTTTTACGAGCAGTACTTC. It specifies CASSSDFYEQYF.